A single sample gave rise to the 26 T cell receptor beta chains below, sequenced in a study of T cell responses to AZD1222 COVID-19 vaccine. The assay was immunoSEQ multiplex PCR, and TCRdb's table has in-frame clones only and misses some. The table has approximately 150,000 clones, just over 90% seen once; the top ten hold roughly 1.2%. Material: peripheral blood, obtained 28 days after the second AZD1222 dose. The receptors come from an adult who received the AZD1222 COVID-19 vaccine.

The rearrangement joins TRBV11-3 to TRBJ2-7; D not resolved. V was cut by 3 bases and J by 5 bases, with 8 bases left in between. Per the germline V gene, CDR1 is SGHNT and CDR2 is YENEEA. CDR3 size: 12 residues. DNA for the CDR3: TGTGCCAGCAGCTTGGCTGGGAACGAGCAGTACTTC. It yields the protein CASSLAGNEQYF.

The genes are TRBV9 and TRBJ1-4, with D possibly matching TRBD1 (5 bases). V was shortened by 6 bases and J by 3 bases, with 12 bases between the two germline ends. Germline lookup yields CDR1 SGDLS and CDR2 YYNGEE. The length of the CDR3 is 14 residues. The CDR3 nucleotides are TGTGCCAGCAACCCCGGACAAGCTAATGAAAAACTGTTTTTT. The encoded protein is CASNPGQANEKLFF.

The rearrangement links TRBV2 to TRBJ2-6, with no clear D. The CDR3 is made up of 14 amino acids. From germline, CDR1 is SNHLY and CDR2 FYNNEI. Trimming removed 2 bases at V and 1 base at J, with 3 bases between. The chain's CDR3 is CASSELSGANVLTF. CDR3 DNA: TGTGCCAGCAGTGAACTATCTGGGGCCAACGTCCTGACTTTC.

The rearrangement uses TRBV11-2 and TRBJ2-4, with D possibly TRBD1 on 6 matching bases. CDR3 size: 17 residues. In germline, CDR1 is SGHAT, CDR2 FQNNGV. With 2 bases removed from V and 4 bases from J, the gap between germline ends came to 18 bases. Here the CDR3 reads CASSLIFGTTTKNIQYF. CDR3 nucleotide sequence: TGTGCCAGCAGCTTAATTTTTGGGACAACGACAAAAAACATTCAGTACTTC.

This chain joins TRBV9 and TRBJ1-1; 7 bases align to TRBD1. V was clipped by 0 bases and J by 4 bases; unmatched bases: 9. This CDR3 is 16 amino acids long. Germline CDR1 SGDLS, CDR2 YYNGEE. DNA of the CDR3: TGTGCCAGCAGCGTAGATCCGTTAGGGGACAGCACTGAAGCTTTCTTT. This sequence encodes CASSVDPLGDSTEAFF.

The rearrangement links TRBV29-1 to TRBJ1-2; 7 bases map to TRBD1. The CDR3 has 15 residues. In germline, CDR1 is SQVTM, CDR2 ANQGSEA. V trimming: 7 bases; J trimming: 7 bases; junction bases outside the gene matches: 18. CDR3: CSADNYQQGNTGYTF. The CDR3 nucleotides are TGCAGCGCCGATAACTACCAACAGGGGAATACTGGCTACACCTTC.

V is TRBV12-3 or TRBV12-4 and J is TRBJ1-1; D is ambiguous. Trimming removed 1 base at V and 7 bases at J, with 4 bases between. The CDR3 extends over 11 amino acids. In DNA, the CDR3 is TGTGCCAGCAGTTTAGACCTTGAAGCTTTCTTT. It translates to CASSLDLEAFF.

This clone has just one count. The V call is TRBV7-6, the J call TRBJ1-3; perhaps TRBD1 as D (5 bases). V dropped 6 bases and J dropped 4 bases, with 13 bases sitting between them. Germline CDR1 and CDR2: SGHVS and FNYEAQ. This CDR3 region has 14 residues. This chain's CDR3 is CASRVGQGGNTIYF. The CDR3 coding sequence is TGTGCCAGCAGGGTGGGCCAGGGAGGAAACACCATATATTTT.

The genes are TRBV7-9 and TRBJ1-4; D gene uncertain. Germline CDR1 and CDR2: SEHNR and FQNEAQ (reference sequence). The V end lost 10 bases, the J end lost 8 bases, and 14 bases lay between the germline ends. CDR3 size: 12 residues. CDR3 sequence reads: CAILGSGEKLFF. The CDR3 DNA reads as TGTGCCATCCTGGGCAGCGGCGAAAAACTGTTTTTT. Looking up the rest from reference TRBV7-9 and TRBJ1-4 gives the full variable domain: DTGVSQNPRHKITKRGQNVTFRCDPISEHNRLYWYRQTLGQGPEFLTYFQNEAQLEKSRLLSDRFSAERPKGSFSTLEIQRTEQGDSAMYLCAILGSGEKLFFGSGTQLSVL.

This chain joins TRBV7-8 and TRBJ2-6, with 10 nucleotides matching TRBD1. Germline assignment: CDR1 SGHVS and CDR2 FQNEAQ. The CDR3 consists of 19 residues. The junction had 12 bases not matched to a gene; V was cut back by 3 bases and J by 4 bases. DNA for the CDR3: TGTGCCAGCAGCTTGATGAAATCCGGGACAGGGGCCGGGGCCAACGTCCTGACTTTC. It encodes CASSLMKSGTGAGANVLTF. The full variable domain, with the rest looked up from reference TRBV7-8 and TRBJ2-6, is GAGVSQSPRYKVAKRGQDVALRCDPISGHVSLFWYQQALGQGPEFLTYFQNEAQLDKSGLPSDRFFAERPEGSVSTLKIQRTQQEDSAVYLCASSLMKSGTGAGANVLTFGAGSRLTVL.

This clone was observed once. This chain joins TRBV28 and TRBJ2-6; D uncertain. Trimming took off 8 bases at V and 0 bases at J, with 8 bases between the two ends. The CDR3 spans 14 residues. Germline-derived CDR1 and CDR2 are MDHEN and SYDVKM. The CDR3 coding sequence is TGTGCCAGCTCCGTGGCCTCTGGGGCCAACGTCCTGACTTTC. It is translated as CASSVASGANVLTF.

The rearrangement links TRBV5-1 to TRBJ2-3, with no clear D. Between the trimmed V and J ends, which lost 9 bases and 5 bases, there was a span of 10 bases. The germline V gene encodes CDR1 SGHRS and CDR2 YFSETQ. The CDR3 has 11 residues. The CDR3 reads CATTIGDTQYF. CDR3 in DNA: TGCGCCACCACCATCGGAGATACGCAGTATTTT.

This rearrangement joins TRBV27 to TRBJ2-7, with D uncertain. Germline V CDR1 and CDR2: MNHEY, SMNVEV (reference sequence). Trimming took 4 bases from V and 4 from J, leaving 17 bases between them. This CDR3 is built from 15 residues. The CDR3, as DNA: TGTGCCAGCAGTTCCACCCCAGGTTCTCTATACGAGCAGTACTTC. It translates to CASSSTPGSLYEQYF.

The rearrangement links TRBV7-8 to TRBJ1-1, with unresolved D. Germline CDR1 reads SGHVS; CDR2 reads FQNEAQ. The CDR3 sequence is 16 residues long. Trimming pared 5 bases from V and 0 bases from J, leaving 16 bases between. The CDR3 nucleotides read TGTGCCAGCAGCCTCCTCTCCAGGCAGATGAACACTGAAGCTTTCTTT. Encoded protein: CASSLLSRQMNTEAFF.

This clone was observed once. The chain has TRBV5-6 and TRBJ2-3, with 8 bases matching TRBD1. J was trimmed by 3 bases and V by 0 bases; bases with no gene match: 3. The CDR3 has 15 residues. CDR1 is SGHDT and CDR2 is YYEEEE in the germline V gene. CDR3 coding DNA: TGTGCCAGCAGCTTGGGGACAGGGAAGACAGATACGCAGTATTTT. It encodes CASSLGTGKTDTQYF.

The chain couples TRBV19 to TRBJ1-3; D gene uncertain. The CDR3 runs to 17 residues. CDR1 is LNHDA, CDR2 SQIVND, per germline (reference sequence). V lost 3 bases, J lost 1 base, and 16 bases lay in between. The CDR3: CASSIMVGRLSGNTIYF. The CDR3 DNA sequence: TGTGCCAGTAGTATCATGGTGGGCAGATTATCTGGAAACACCATATATTTT.

The rearrangement links TRBV29-1 to TRBJ2-3, with 9 nucleotides matching TRBD1. From germline, CDR1 is SQVTM and CDR2 ANQGSEA. The CDR3 sequence is 15 residues long. V lost 8 bases and J lost 3; bases outside the gene matches: 12. CDR3 amino acids: CSLGQGAGLTDTQYF. In DNA, the CDR3 is TGCAGCTTGGGACAGGGAGCGGGACTAACAGATACGCAGTATTTT.

This rearrangement joins TRBV6-4 to TRBJ2-2, with TRBD1 as a possible D gene (5 bases). The V and J ends lost 2 bases and 6 bases respectively, with 10 bases between them. Germline V gene sequence: CDR1 MRHNA, CDR2 SNTAGT. There are 14 residues in the CDR3. CDR3 protein: CASSDSFRAGELFF. The CDR3, as DNA: TGTGCCAGCAGTGACAGTTTCAGGGCCGGGGAGCTGTTTTTT.

The gene calls are TRBV28 and TRBJ2-7; D possibly corresponds to TRBD2 (6 bases). CDR1 is MDHEN, CDR2 SYDVKM, per germline. Trimming took off 6 bases at V and 0 bases at J, with 12 bases between the two ends. This CDR3 contains 14 residues. CDR3 DNA: TGTGCCAGCAGCGGGGGATATAGCTCCTACGAGCAGTACTTC. Protein sequence: CASSGGYSSYEQYF.

The chain joins TRBV3-1 (or the pseudogene TRBV3-2) to TRBJ2-1; perhaps TRBD1 as D (6 bases). Trimming removed 3 bases from V and 4 bases from J, with 16 bases in between. From germline, CDR1 is LGHDT and CDR2 YNNKEL (reference sequence). The CDR3 totals 16 residues. The CDR3 sequence: CASSHPGEWRYNEQFF. DNA for the CDR3: TGTGCCAGCAGCCACCCAGGGGAGTGGCGTTACAATGAGCAGTTCTTC.

CDR3 region: CASSGRVEFNEQFF. CDR3 DNA: TGTGCCAGCAGTGGTAGGGTTGAGTTCAATGAGCAGTTCTTC. The chain employs TRBV2 and TRBJ2-1; D is undetermined. V was trimmed by 4 bases and J by 6 bases, leaving 13 bases between them. The CDR3 covers 14 residues. The germline V gene has CDR1 SNHLY and CDR2 FYNNEI.

The rearrangement joins TRBV5-6 to TRBJ2-5; 10 bases align to TRBD2. The germline CDR1 and CDR2 sequences are SGHDT and YYEEEE. The CDR3 totals 16 residues. Germline trimming cut 0 bases from V and 5 bases from J; bases unmatched to any gene: 7. CDR3 region: CASSLGIASGSETQYF. The CDR3 bases are TGTGCCAGCAGCTTGGGGATAGCTAGCGGGAGCGAGACCCAGTACTTC. Supplemented by reference TRBV5-6 and TRBJ2-5, the full variable domain reads DAGVTQSPTHLIKTRGQQVTLRCSPKSGHDTVSWYQQALGQGPQFIFQYYEEEERQRGNFPDRFSGHQFPNYSSELNVNALLLGDSALYLCASSLGIASGSETQYFGPGTRLLVL.

The rearrangement uses TRBV2 and TRBJ2-4, with TRBD1 identical over 8 bases. The CDR3 spans 16 residues. Looked up from germline, CDR1 is SNHLY and CDR2 is FYNNEI. V gave up 10 bases and J gave up 2 bases; unmatched junction bases: 13. CDR3 in amino acids: CATRGETGATKNIQYF. CDR3 bases: TGTGCCACACGAGGGGAGACAGGGGCGACCAAAAACATTCAGTACTTC.

As DNA, the CDR3 is TGTGCCAGCAGCGCGAGTGAGGCTGGGGCCAACGTCCTGACTTTC. Translating it yields CASSASEAGANVLTF. The chain joins TRBV27 to TRBJ2-6, with D unclear. The CDR3 spans 15 residues. Germline assignment: CDR1 MNHEY and CDR2 SMNVEV (reference sequence). V lost 6 bases, J lost 2 bases, and 11 bases lay in between.

The chain has TRBV23-1 and TRBJ1-2; the match to TRBD1 covers 7 bases. TRBV23-1 is reported as an ORF; its role is uncertain. The CDR3 runs 15 residues. Germline trimming cut 0 bases from V and 3 bases from J; bases unmatched to any gene: 4. CDR3 sequence reads: CASSQSSQGDYGYTF. In DNA form, the CDR3 reads TGCGCCAGCAGTCAATCATCTCAGGGGGACTATGGCTACACCTTC.

The chain recombines TRBV4-2 with TRBJ1-1, with D unclear. The CDR3 has 15 amino acids. Between the trimmed V and J ends, which lost 0 bases and 1 base, there was a span of 9 bases. Germline V gene lookup returns CDR1 LGHNA and CDR2 YNFKEQ. CDR3 sequence: CASSQDRSQNTEAFF. CDR3 DNA sequence: TGTGCCAGCAGCCAAGACCGGTCCCAGAACACTGAAGCTTTCTTT.